The clone carrying this T cell receptor (beta chain) was detected ten times or more. Its antigen remains unknown. The CDR3 length is 15 residues. With 3 bases removed from V and 1 base from J, the gap between germline ends came to 9 bases. Germline CDR1 and CDR2: SGHAT and FQDESV (reference sequence). The record originates from a study of T cells in Graves' hyperthyroidism and ophthalmopathy. Study outcomes and limitations: Among thyroid clonotypes expanded above 0.001, most also appeared in blood.

Hyperthyroidism was newly diagnosed in patients aged 18 to 65 (duration under 2 months). The TCR beta CDR3 regions underwent amplification using RNA transcripts as the source. Primed by the HTBI set, a first-round RT-PCR was run on the TCR CDR3. TCRdb called the multiplex PCR reads again in MiXCR, with one record for every CDR3 protein. The sample records under 650,000 distinct CDR3 sequences, 15% to 20% being singletons. The sequence came from a woman aged 25 to 45 with Graves' hyperthyroidism. V gene TRBV11-1 combines with J gene TRBJ2-2, with D hard to call. Material: blood. The CDR3 is CASSFDLWNTGELFF. The CDR3 DNA sequence: TGTGCCAGCAGCTTCGACTTATGGAACACCGGGGAGCTGTTTTTT.